The rows below give T cell receptor beta chains drawn from one sample of a study of blood T cells in healthy people across ages. TCRdb reprocessed the 5' RACE reads with MiXCR, giving one entry per CDR3 protein. The repertoire holds about 930,000 distinct CDR3 sequences, roughly 28% seen once, with roughly 10% in the top ten. These data also featured in a second study, about T cells of mothers and their children.

The sample consisted of blood. The source of these receptors is a woman aged 40 to 50 in good health. The CDR3 runs from the conserved cysteine through the conserved F or W. A D gene is named only where the DNA matches it firmly. The size of a clone is reported for some rows only, either as once, few or many, or as a class for expanded clones.

j_call clone_size v_call d_call cdr3_length cdr3_aa cdr3_nt
TRBJ2-4 - TRBV7-3 - 14 CASSPSPGTDIQYF TGTGCCAGCAGCCCCTCCCCGGGGACGGACATTCAGTACTTC
TRBJ1-5 - TRBV20-1 - 16 CSARPQGMLSNQPQHF TGCAGTGCTCGACCGCAGGGGATGTTAAGCAATCAGCCCCAGCATTTT
TRBJ2-1 once TRBV7-2 - 14 CASSPQGLNNEQFF TGTGCCAGCAGCCCCCAAGGACTGAACAATGAGCAGTTCTTC
TRBJ2-1 few TRBV10-3 TRBD2 14 CAISPTSGDNEQFF TGTGCCATCAGCCCCACTAGCGGTGACAATGAGCAGTTCTTC
TRBJ2-3 many TRBV10-3 TRBD2 16 CAISEEGLAGTDTQYF TGTGCCATCAGTGAGGAGGGACTAGCGGGGACAGATACGCAGTATTTT
TRBJ1-1 - TRBV12-3/TRBV12-4 - 15 CASSPLSPSNTEAFF TGTGCCAGCAGTCCATTAAGTCCCTCGAACACTGAAGCTTTCTTT
TRBJ2-6 - TRBV6-2/TRBV6-3 - 16 CAGSYGRESGANVLTF TGTGCCGGCAGTTACGGCAGGGAGTCCGGGGCCAACGTCCTGACTTTC
TRBJ1-2 few TRBV20-1 - 13 CSARRLENYGYTF TGCAGTGCTAGACGCCTAGAAAACTATGGCTACACCTTC
TRBJ2-1 - TRBV2 TRBD2 17 CASSEDLADHYNDVQFF TGTGCCAGCAGTGAAGATCTAGCGGACCACTACAATGATGTGCAGTTCTTC
TRBJ1-2 - TRBV7-9 TRBD1 16 CASSLLRGQGVSGYTF TGTGCCAGCAGCTTACTACGGGGACAGGGAGTCTCTGGCTACACCTTC
TRBJ2-5 many TRBV20-1 - 13 CSAIPRTQETQYF TGCAGTGCTATACCAAGGACCCAAGAGACCCAGTACTTC
TRBJ2-3 few TRBV9 - 17 CASSVAQGVGRADTQYF TGTGCCAGCAGCGTAGCGCAAGGGGTGGGTAGGGCAGATACGCAGTATTTT
TRBJ2-6 many TRBV4-3 TRBD1 19 CASSQDRSGQGSGANVLTF TGCGCCAGCAGCCAAGATCGGTCGGGACAGGGGTCTGGGGCCAACGTCCTGACTTTC
TRBJ2-7 few TRBV5-1 - 15 CASSLVSGPTYEQYF TGCGCCAGCAGCTTGGTATCGGGGCCAACCTACGAGCAGTACTTC
TRBJ2-7 - TRBV4-1 - 16 CASSQERATPPYEQYF TGCGCCAGCAGCCAAGAAAGGGCCACTCCCCCCTACGAGCAGTACTTC
TRBJ2-7 many TRBV20-1 - 15 CSAREFAQGGREQYF TGCAGTGCTAGAGAATTCGCCCAGGGGGGTCGTGAGCAGTACTTC
TRBJ1-2 - TRBV12-3/TRBV12-4 - 14 CASSSQGVGYGYTF TGTGCCAGCAGTTCCCAGGGAGTCGGCTATGGCTACACCTTC
TRBJ1-2 many TRBV4-1 TRBD1 17 CASSQVSGTGGAGGYTF TGCGCCAGCAGCCAAGTTTCGGGAACAGGGGGCGCAGGTGGCTACACCTTC
TRBJ2-7 many TRBV7-2 - 14 CASSFVATQGEQYF TGTGCCAGCAGCTTTGTCGCGACACAGGGCGAGCAGTACTTC
TRBJ2-2 few TRBV6-1 TRBD1 16 CASSEWWTGLTGELFF TGTGCCAGCAGTGAATGGTGGACAGGGTTAACCGGGGAGCTGTTTTTT
TRBJ2-4 once TRBV12-3/TRBV12-4 TRBD1 14 CASSHRTGKNIQYF TGTGCCAGCAGTCATCGGACAGGAAAAAACATTCAGTACTTC
TRBJ2-4 many TRBV7-9 - 12 CASSFRRDIQYF TGTGCCAGCAGCTTTAGGCGGGACATTCAGTACTTC
TRBJ1-1 - TRBV7-2 - 16 CASSLTGRGGNTEAFF TGTGCCAGCAGCTTAACGGGCAGGGGAGGGAACACTGAAGCTTTCTTT
TRBJ1-1 many TRBV9 - 14 CASSVGQLNTEAFF TGTGCCAGCAGCGTTGGACAGTTGAACACTGAAGCTTTCTTT
TRBJ2-3 few TRBV2 - 14 CASSELPPGDTQYF TGTGCCAGCAGTGAACTACCCCCGGGTGATACGCAGTATTTT
TRBJ1-2 - TRBV27 TRBD1 15 CASRTQSAGGYGYTF TGTGCCAGCAGGACTCAGTCCGCAGGGGGCTATGGCTACACCTTC
TRBJ2-2 - TRBV4-1 - 16 CASRANRDHSTGELFF TGCGCCAGCAGAGCGAACCGGGACCACTCCACCGGGGAGCTGTTTTTT
TRBJ2-7 many TRBV7-2 - 14 CASSPQGGLHEQYF TGTGCCAGCAGCCCCCAGGGGGGGCTGCACGAGCAGTACTTC
TRBJ2-5 - TRBV12-3/TRBV12-4 TRBD1 14 CASSLLDRGNEQYF TGTGCCAGCAGCTTACTGGACAGGGGGAATGAGCAGTACTTC
TRBJ2-7 - TRBV18 - 16 CASPPLLGRVENEQYF TGTGCCAGCCCACCACTTTTAGGCAGGGTGGAAAACGAGCAGTACTTC
TRBJ1-2 - TRBV7-9 - 16 CASSFAGQEINYGYTF TGTGCCAGCAGCTTTGCAGGGCAGGAGATTAACTATGGCTACACCTTC
TRBJ1-1 few TRBV5-1 - 14 CASIAGEGGTEAFF TGCGCCAGCATAGCAGGGGAGGGTGGCACTGAAGCTTTCTTT
TRBJ2-7 - TRBV4-1 TRBD2 16 CASSQGSSGGPYEQYF TGCGCCAGCAGCCAAGGGTCAAGCGGGGGACCCTACGAGCAGTACTTC
TRBJ1-2 many TRBV4-1 - 14 CASSQDRLKDGYTF TGCGCCAGCAGCCAAGATAGGCTTAAAGACGGCTACACCTTC
TRBJ2-1 - TRBV7-8 - 15 CASSSPRGAVNEQFF TGTGCCAGCAGCTCCCCACGGGGGGCAGTAAATGAGCAGTTCTTC